Given below is one TCR beta chain in context. Its antigen remains unidentified. Regarding the study as a whole: Larger-cohort validation covered only one TCR beta V-J rearrangement.

TCRdb ran MiXCR on the 5' RACE reads and lists one entry per CDR3 protein. The sample contains tens of thousands of distinct CDR3 sequences, 15% to 20% of which appear only once. Germline CDR1 SQVTM, CDR2 ANQGSEA. This CDR3 is built from 17 residues. With 4 bases removed from V and 0 bases from J, the gap between germline ends came to 18 bases. The chain carries TRBV29-1 and TRBJ1-4, with D possibly matching TRBD1 (6 bases). This TCR was sampled from a female donor with breast cancer. The source material was naive CD4+ T cells sorted from a lymph node. Specified subset: naive CD4+ T cells, CD4+CD45RA+CD25-. CDR3 coding DNA: TGCAGCGTTGCAGTGGACAGCCAGTTCCCAACTAATGAAAAACTGTTTTTT. This gives the protein CSVAVDSQFPTNEKLFF.